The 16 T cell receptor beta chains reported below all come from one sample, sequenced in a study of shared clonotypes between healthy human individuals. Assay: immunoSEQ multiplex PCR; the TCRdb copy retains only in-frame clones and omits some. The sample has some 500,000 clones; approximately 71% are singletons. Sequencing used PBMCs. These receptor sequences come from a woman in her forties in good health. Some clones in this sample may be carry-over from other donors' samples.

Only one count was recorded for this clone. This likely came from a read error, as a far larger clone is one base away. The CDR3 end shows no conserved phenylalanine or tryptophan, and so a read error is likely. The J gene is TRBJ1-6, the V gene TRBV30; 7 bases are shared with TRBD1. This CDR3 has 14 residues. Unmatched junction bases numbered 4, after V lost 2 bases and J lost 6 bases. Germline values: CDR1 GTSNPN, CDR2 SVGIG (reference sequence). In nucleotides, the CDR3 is TGTGCCTGGAGTACCGGGACAGTTAATTCACCCCTCCACCTT. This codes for CAWSTGTVNSPLHL.

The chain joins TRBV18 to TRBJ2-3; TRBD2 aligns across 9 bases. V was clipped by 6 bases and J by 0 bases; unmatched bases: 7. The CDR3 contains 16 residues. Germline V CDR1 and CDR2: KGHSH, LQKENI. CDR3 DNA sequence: TGTGCCAGCTCGAAAAGACTAGCGGACAGCACAGATACGCAGTATTTT. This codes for CASSKRLADSTDTQYF.

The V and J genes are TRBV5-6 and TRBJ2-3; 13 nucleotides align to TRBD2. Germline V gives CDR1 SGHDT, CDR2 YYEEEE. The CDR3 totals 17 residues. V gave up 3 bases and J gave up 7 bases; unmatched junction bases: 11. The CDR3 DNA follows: TGTGCCAGCAGCTGGACAGGGACTAGCGGGACCCGAAATACGCAGTATTTT. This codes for CASSWTGTSGTRNTQYF. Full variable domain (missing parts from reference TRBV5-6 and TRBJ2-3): DAGVTQSPTHLIKTRGQQVTLRCSPKSGHDTVSWYQQALGQGPQFIFQYYEEEERQRGNFPDRFSGHQFPNYSSELNVNALLLGDSALYLCASSWTGTSGTRNTQYFGPGTRLTVL.

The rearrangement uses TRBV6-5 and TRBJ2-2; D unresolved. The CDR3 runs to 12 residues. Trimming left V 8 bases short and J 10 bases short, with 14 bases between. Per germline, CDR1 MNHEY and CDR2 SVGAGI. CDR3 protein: CASGYTEMELFF. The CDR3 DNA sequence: TGTGCCAGCGGATACACCGAGATGGAGCTGTTTTTT.

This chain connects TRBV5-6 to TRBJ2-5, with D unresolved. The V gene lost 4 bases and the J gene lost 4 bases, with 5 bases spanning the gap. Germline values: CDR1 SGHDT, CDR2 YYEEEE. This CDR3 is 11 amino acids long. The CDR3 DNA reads TGTGCCAGCAGCACCGGAGAGACCCAGTACTTC. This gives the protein CASSTGETQYF.

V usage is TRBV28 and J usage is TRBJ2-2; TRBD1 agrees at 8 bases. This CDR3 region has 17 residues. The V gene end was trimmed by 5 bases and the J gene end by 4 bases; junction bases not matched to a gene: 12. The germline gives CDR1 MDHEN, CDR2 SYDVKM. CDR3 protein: CASSPPTGDSGTGELFF. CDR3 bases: TGTGCCAGCAGTCCCCCGACAGGGGATTCGGGCACCGGGGAGCTGTTTTTT.

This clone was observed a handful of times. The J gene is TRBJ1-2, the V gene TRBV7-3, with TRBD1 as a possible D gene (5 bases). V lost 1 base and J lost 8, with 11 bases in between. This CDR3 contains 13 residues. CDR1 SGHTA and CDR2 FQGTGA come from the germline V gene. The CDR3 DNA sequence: TGTGCCAGCAGCTTAAGGGCAGGGCCCGGCTACACCTTC. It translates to CASSLRAGPGYTF.

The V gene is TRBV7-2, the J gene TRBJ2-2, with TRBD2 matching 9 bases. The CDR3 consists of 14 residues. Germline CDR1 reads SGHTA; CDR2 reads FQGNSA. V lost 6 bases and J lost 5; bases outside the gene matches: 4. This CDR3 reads CASRGLAGTGELFF. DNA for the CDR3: TGTGCCAGCAGGGGACTAGCAGGGACCGGGGAGCTGTTTTTT.

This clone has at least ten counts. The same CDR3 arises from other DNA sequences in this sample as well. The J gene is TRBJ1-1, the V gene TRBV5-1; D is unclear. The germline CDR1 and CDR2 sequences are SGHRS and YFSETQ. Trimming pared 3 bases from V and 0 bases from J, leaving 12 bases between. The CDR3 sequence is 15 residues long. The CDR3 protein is CASSSASGMNTEAFF. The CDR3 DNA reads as TGCGCCAGCAGCTCTGCCTCGGGAATGAACACTGAAGCTTTCTTT.

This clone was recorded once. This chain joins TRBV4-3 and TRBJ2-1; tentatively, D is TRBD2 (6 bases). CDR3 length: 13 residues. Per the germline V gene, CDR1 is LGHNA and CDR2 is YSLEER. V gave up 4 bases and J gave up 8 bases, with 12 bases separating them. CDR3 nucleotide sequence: TGCGCCAGCAGCCGGGGGAGGTCCGATGAGCAGTTCTTC. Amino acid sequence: CASSRGRSDEQFF.

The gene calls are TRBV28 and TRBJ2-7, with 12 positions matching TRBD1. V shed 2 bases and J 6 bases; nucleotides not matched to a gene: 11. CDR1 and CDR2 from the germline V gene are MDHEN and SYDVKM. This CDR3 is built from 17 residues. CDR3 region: CASSLPGTGGWITEQYF. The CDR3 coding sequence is TGTGCCAGCAGTTTACCCGGGACAGGGGGCTGGATTACCGAGCAGTACTTC. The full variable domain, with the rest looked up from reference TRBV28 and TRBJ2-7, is DVKVTQSSRYLVKRTGEKVFLECVQDMDHENMFWYRQDPGLGLRLIYFSYDVKMKEKGDIPEGYSVSREKKERFSLILESASTNQTSMYLCASSLPGTGGWITEQYFGPGTRLTVT.

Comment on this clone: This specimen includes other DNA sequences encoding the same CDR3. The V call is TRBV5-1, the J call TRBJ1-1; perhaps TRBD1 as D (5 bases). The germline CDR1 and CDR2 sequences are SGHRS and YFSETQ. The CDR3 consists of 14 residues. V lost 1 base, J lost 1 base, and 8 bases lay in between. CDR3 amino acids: CASSLRQGNTEAFF. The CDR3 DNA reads TGCGCCAGCAGCTTGCGGCAGGGGAACACTGAAGCTTTCTTT.

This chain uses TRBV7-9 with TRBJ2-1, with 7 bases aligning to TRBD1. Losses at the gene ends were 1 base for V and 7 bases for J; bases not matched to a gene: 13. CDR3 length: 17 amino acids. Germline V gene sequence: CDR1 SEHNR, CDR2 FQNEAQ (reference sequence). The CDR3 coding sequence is TGTGCCAGCAGCTTAGTGGGAAAGACAGGGTACGTTAATGAGCAGTTCTTC. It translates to CASSLVGKTGYVNEQFF. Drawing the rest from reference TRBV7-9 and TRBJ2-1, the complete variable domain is DTGVSQNPRHKITKRGQNVTFRCDPISEHNRLYWYRQTLGQGPEFLTYFQNEAQLEKSRLLSDRFSAERPKGSFSTLEIQRTEQGDSAMYLCASSLVGKTGYVNEQFFGPGTRLTVL.

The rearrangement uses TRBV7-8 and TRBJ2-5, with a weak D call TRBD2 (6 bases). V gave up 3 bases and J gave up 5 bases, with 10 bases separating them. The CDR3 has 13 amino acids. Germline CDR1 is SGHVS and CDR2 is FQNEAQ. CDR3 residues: CASSFDRGETQYF. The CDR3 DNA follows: TGTGCCAGCAGCTTTGATCGGGGGGAGACCCAGTACTTC.

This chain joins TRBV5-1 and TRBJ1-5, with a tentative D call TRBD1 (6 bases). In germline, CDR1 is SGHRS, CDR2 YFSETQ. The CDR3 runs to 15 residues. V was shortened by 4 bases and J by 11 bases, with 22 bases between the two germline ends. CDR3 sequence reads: CASSVQGLPGGTQHF. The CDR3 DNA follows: TGCGCCAGCAGCGTACAGGGACTCCCGGGAGGTACCCAGCATTTT.

CDR3 loop: CAWRRVEETQYF. In DNA, the CDR3 is TGTGCCTGGAGGAGGGTGGAAGAGACCCAGTACTTC. V usage is TRBV30 and J usage is TRBJ2-5, with D possibly TRBD2 on 5 matching bases. Germline lookup yields CDR1 GTSNPN and CDR2 SVGIG (reference sequence). The ends were cut back, 3 bases at V and 3 bases at J, with 8 bases in the middle. The CDR3 extends over 12 amino acids.